This passage covers 17 T cell receptor beta chains from one sample sequenced in a study of blood T cell repertoires in COVID-19. Only in-frame clones appear in the TCRdb table, and some are missing; sequencing was by immunoSEQ multiplex PCR. The sample lists almost 70,000 clones, approximately 88% occurring once. The sample was peripheral blood. The receptor set was obtained from a woman aged 70-85 years with acute or convalescent COVID-19.

J is TRBJ1-2 and V is TRBV5-4; D might be TRBD1 (6 bases). Germline CDR1 and CDR2: SGHNT and YYREEE (reference sequence). CDR3 length equals 14 residues. The V end lost 4 bases, the J end lost 3 bases, and 13 bases lay between the germline ends. CDR3 DNA sequence: TGTGCCAGCAGCCCCGCAGGGGATTACTATGGCTACACCTTC. As protein: CASSPAGDYYGYTF.

The chain carries TRBV7-2 and TRBJ1-1; TRBD1 matches at 7 bases. Per germline, CDR1 SGHTA and CDR2 FQGNSA. The CDR3 spans 14 residues. With V trimmed by 5 bases and J by 2 bases, 5 bases remained unmatched. The CDR3: CASSRDRANTEAFF. CDR3 nucleotide sequence: TGTGCCAGCAGCCGGGACAGAGCCAACACTGAAGCTTTCTTT.

The V call is TRBV29-1, the J call TRBJ1-2; tentative D call: TRBD1 (5 bases). In germline, CDR1 is SQVTM, CDR2 ANQGSEA. V was shortened by 4 bases and J by 0 bases, with 12 bases between the two germline ends. The CDR3 has 14 amino acids. DNA of the CDR3: TGCAGCGTTGGGTCGACAGAAGCTAACTATGGCTACACCTTC. Protein product: CSVGSTEANYGYTF.

This chain links TRBV14 with TRBJ2-2, with D perhaps matching TRBD1 (5 bases). The V end was cut by 4 bases, the J end by 1 base, with 10 bases between. Per the germline V gene, CDR1 is SGHDN and CDR2 is FVKESK. This CDR3 region has 15 residues. The CDR3 sequence: CASSPQALNTGELFF. Here the CDR3 DNA reads TGTGCCAGCAGCCCACAGGCCTTGAACACCGGGGAGCTGTTTTTT.

CDR3 DNA: TGTGCCAGCAGCTATTCAGCGGGGGGCAATCAGCCCCAGCATTTT. This codes for CASSYSAGGNQPQHF. The V and J genes are TRBV7-2 and TRBJ1-5, with D maybe TRBD1 (5 bases). The germline gives CDR1 SGHTA, CDR2 FQGNSA. CDR3 length: 15 amino acids. Trimming cost V 4 bases and J 2 bases, with 12 bases left between them.

V is TRBV7-9 and J is TRBJ1-4, with D uncertain. V dropped 0 bases and J dropped 7 bases, with 6 bases sitting between them. The V gene's germline CDR1 is SEHNR and CDR2 FQNEAQ (reference sequence). The CDR3 sequence is 13 residues long. In DNA, the CDR3 is TGTGCCAGCAGCTTAGCGTTTAGTGAAAAACTGTTTTTT. Amino acids: CASSLAFSEKLFF. The variable domain in full, with the rest retrieved from reference TRBV7-9 and TRBJ1-4, is DTGVSQNPRHKITKRGQNVTFRCDPISEHNRLYWYRQTLGQGPEFLTYFQNEAQLEKSRLLSDRFSAERPKGSFSTLEIQRTEQGDSAMYLCASSLAFSEKLFFGSGTQLSVL.

The chain is built from TRBV27 and TRBJ2-7, with D maybe TRBD1 (5 bases). V was trimmed by 6 bases and J by 0 bases, leaving 12 bases between them. Per germline, CDR1 MNHEY and CDR2 SMNVEV (reference sequence). The CDR3 is 14 residues long. The CDR3 bases are TGTGCCAGCAGCTTTGACAGATACTCCTACGAGCAGTACTTC. This translates into CASSFDRYSYEQYF.

This clone showed up just a few times. V is TRBV3-1 (or the pseudogene TRBV3-2) and J is TRBJ1-1; 8 bases fit TRBD1. Germline CDR1 LGHDT, CDR2 YNNKEL (reference sequence). The CDR3 has 16 amino acids. The V segment lost 0 bases and the J segment 0 bases; nucleotides outside the gene matches: 3. The chain's CDR3 is CASSQDGTGVNTEAFF. The CDR3 DNA reads as TGTGCCAGCAGCCAAGATGGGACAGGCGTGAACACTGAAGCTTTCTTT.

Written as DNA, the CDR3 is TGTGCCAGCAGCCCAGGGACTTTGAACACTGAAGCTTTCTTT. Amino acid sequence: CASSPGTLNTEAFF. This chain joins TRBV9 and TRBJ1-1; D may be TRBD1 (5 bases). This CDR3 is built from 14 residues. CDR1 and CDR2 from the germline V gene are SGDLS and YYNGEE. V was pared by 4 bases and J by 0 bases, with 10 bases between. The full variable domain, with the rest looked up from reference TRBV9 and TRBJ1-1, is DSGVTQTPKHLITATGQRVTLRCSPRSGDLSVYWYQQSLDQGLQFLIQYYNGEERAKGNILERFSAQQFPDLHSELNLSSLELGDSALYFCASSPGTLNTEAFFGQGTRLTVV.

The rearrangement uses TRBV6-1 and TRBJ1-2; maybe TRBD1 (6 bases). V was pared by 5 bases and J by 4 bases, with 14 bases between. Germline V lookup: CDR1 MNHNS, CDR2 SASEGT. CDR3 size: 14 residues. CDR3 amino acids: CASSFRQASYGYTF. As DNA, the CDR3 is TGTGCCAGCAGTTTCAGACAGGCCTCCTATGGCTACACCTTC.

The chain combines TRBV6-5 with TRBJ1-1, with D perhaps matching TRBD1 (5 bases). Germline lookup yields CDR1 MNHEY and CDR2 SVGAGI. There are 15 residues in the CDR3. With 6 bases removed from V and 1 base from J, the gap between germline ends came to 15 bases. The CDR3 protein is CASSSGGLGNTEAFF. In nucleotides, the CDR3 is TGTGCCAGCAGCTCCGGGGGGTTGGGGAACACTGAAGCTTTCTTT.

The chain couples TRBV15 to TRBJ1-2, with TRBD1 matching 8 bases. Germline lookup yields CDR1 LNHNV and CDR2 YYDKDF (reference sequence). Trimming at V came to 3 bases and at J to 0 bases, leaving 6 bases not matched to a gene. This CDR3 has 16 amino acids. CDR3 region: CATSRPGQVSNYGYTF. The CDR3 coding sequence is TGTGCCACCAGCAGGCCGGGACAGGTTTCTAACTATGGCTACACCTTC.

The chain recombines TRBV24-1 with TRBJ2-1; D unclear. V lost 6 bases and J lost 6, with 5 bases in between. The CDR3 loop spans 11 amino acids. Germline lookup yields CDR1 KGHDR and CDR2 SFDVKD. In DNA form, the CDR3 reads TGTGCCACCAGTAGACTCAATGAGCAGTTCTTC. Protein sequence: CATSRLNEQFF.

The V and J genes are TRBV9 and TRBJ2-1, with a tentative D call TRBD2 (6 bases). Germline-derived CDR1 and CDR2 are SGDLS and YYNGEE. The CDR3 contains 16 residues. Trimming stripped 0 bases from V and 9 bases from J, with 19 bases between. CDR3 loop: CASSVEIRGTQGEQFF. CDR3 nucleotides: TGTGCCAGCAGCGTAGAGATAAGAGGGACTCAGGGTGAGCAGTTCTTC. The entire variable domain, with the rest obtained from reference TRBV9 and TRBJ2-1, is as follows: DSGVTQTPKHLITATGQRVTLRCSPRSGDLSVYWYQQSLDQGLQFLIQYYNGEERAKGNILERFSAQQFPDLHSELNLSSLELGDSALYFCASSVEIRGTQGEQFFGPGTRLTVL.

The V call is TRBV7-9, the J call TRBJ1-6; D is unclear. Per the germline V gene, CDR1 is SEHNR and CDR2 is FQNEAQ (reference sequence). Trimming removed 5 bases at V and 4 bases at J, with 9 bases between. The CDR3 has 14 amino acids. The CDR3 loop is CASSSGNYNSPLHF. The CDR3 DNA follows: TGTGCCAGCAGCAGCGGAAATTATAATTCACCCCTCCACTTT.

The chain links TRBV11-2 to TRBJ1-1, with 10 bases lining up with TRBD1. V shed 3 bases, J shed 5 bases, and the junction held 6 bases outside the gene matches. There are 15 residues in the CDR3. CDR1 is SGHAT and CDR2 is FQNNGV in the germline V gene. The CDR3 sequence: CASSFLDRGRTEAFF. CDR3 nucleotide sequence: TGTGCCAGCAGCTTCCTAGACAGGGGGCGAACTGAAGCTTTCTTT.

The gene calls are TRBV3-1 (or the pseudogene TRBV3-2) and TRBJ2-5; D is uncertain. Germline V gives CDR1 LGHDT, CDR2 YNNKEL (reference sequence). The length of the CDR3 is 13 residues. The V and J ends lost 2 bases and 7 bases respectively, with 11 bases between them. CDR3 DNA sequence: TGTGCCAGCAGCCAAACGCAATCGGGGACCCAGTACTTC. It codes for CASSQTQSGTQYF.